A single sample gave rise to the 3 T cell receptor beta chains below, sequenced in a study of blood T cell repertoires in COVID-19. The repertoire was sequenced with immunoSEQ multiplex PCR; TCRdb's copy has only in-frame clones and lacks some. The sample lists under 450,000 clones; approximately 89% were seen once. The sequenced material came from PBMCs or T cells enriched from blood (not recorded which). These receptors were taken from a woman in her thirties or forties who had been exposed to COVID-19.

This clone occurred once. This chain joins TRBV9 and TRBJ2-2; possibly TRBD2 for D (6 bases). V lost 4 bases to trimming and J lost 2 bases, with 15 bases between them. CDR3 length: 16 residues. Germline V gene lookup returns CDR1 SGDLS and CDR2 YYNGEE. CDR3 DNA: TGTGCCAGCAGCACTAGGAGGAGGGATAACACCGGGGAGCTGTTTTTT. Its protein product is CASSTRRRDNTGELFF. Using reference TRBV9 and TRBJ2-2 for the parts outside the CDR3, the full variable domain is DSGVTQTPKHLITATGQRVTLRCSPRSGDLSVYWYQQSLDQGLQFLIQYYNGEERAKGNILERFSAQQFPDLHSELNLSSLELGDSALYFCASSTRRRDNTGELFFGEGSRLTVL.

This rearrangement joins TRBV3-1 (or the pseudogene TRBV3-2) to TRBJ2-7; 7 bases map to TRBD1. This CDR3 is 14 amino acids long. V lost 6 bases to trimming and J lost 3 bases; unmatched junction nucleotides: 8. The germline gives CDR1 LGHDT, CDR2 YNNKEL (reference sequence). CDR3 coding DNA: TGTGCCAGCAGTCGCCAGGGGGAAAACTACGAGCAGTACTTC. As protein: CASSRQGENYEQYF.

The V and J genes are TRBV7-9 and TRBJ1-4; D is perhaps TRBD1 (5 bases). Germline values: CDR1 SEHNR, CDR2 FQNEAQ (reference sequence). This CDR3 contains 15 residues. Trimming shortened V by 6 bases and J by 8 bases, and 19 bases separated the two germline ends. The CDR3 sequence is CASSSSWGDEEKLFF. CDR3 sequence (DNA): TGTGCCAGCAGTTCAAGCTGGGGGGATGAGGAAAAACTGTTTTTT. The variable domain in full, with the rest retrieved from reference TRBV7-9 and TRBJ1-4, is DTGVSQNPRHKITKRGQNVTFRCDPISEHNRLYWYRQTLGQGPEFLTYFQNEAQLEKSRLLSDRFSAERPKGSFSTLEIQRTEQGDSAMYLCASSSSWGDEEKLFFGSGTQLSVL.